What follows are 32 T cell receptor beta chains derived from one specimen sequenced in a study of blood T cells in healthy people across ages. Using a J-beta primer mix together with a sample-barcoded 5' primer, a second PCR was run for roughly 7 to 12 cycles. Using its own MiXCR run on the 5' RACE reads, TCRdb lists one record per CDR3 protein. The top ten hold approximately 3.7% of the sample, which has approximately 800,000 distinct CDR3 sequences, approximately 25% seen once. The same specimen was also included in a second study, on T cells of mothers and their children.

Sequencing input: blood. The receptors were sampled from a boy between 10 and 17 years old in good health.

This clonotype was counted a few times. The chain carries TRBV6-2 or TRBV6-3 and TRBJ1-1, with D unclear. V dropped 5 bases and J dropped 6 bases, with 10 bases sitting between them. Germline values: CDR1 MNHEY, CDR2 SVGEGT. The CDR3 loop spans 12 amino acids. The chain's CDR3 is CASSGPPAEAFF. DNA for the CDR3: TGTGCCAGCAGTGGGCCCCCCGCTGAAGCTTTCTTT.

J is TRBJ2-3 and V is TRBV7-3; unclear D gene. Germline CDR1 and CDR2: SGHTA and FQGTGA. This CDR3 has 13 amino acids. Trimming pared 1 base from V and 4 bases from J, leaving 6 bases between. CDR3 DNA sequence: TGTGCCAGCAGCTTAAGTACATCAGATACGCAGTATTTT. It yields the protein CASSLSTSDTQYF.

The rearrangement links TRBV4-3 to TRBJ2-7; D not resolved. Germline values: CDR1 LGHNA, CDR2 YSLEER. The ends were cut back, 0 bases at V and 4 bases at J, with 7 bases in the middle. This CDR3 comprises 13 residues. The CDR3 DNA follows: TGCGCCAGCAGCCAAGACACGATGTACGAGCAGTACTTC. Its protein is CASSQDTMYEQYF.

To note about this clonotype: A much larger clone lies a single base off, so this may be a read error. V usage is TRBV4-1 and J usage is TRBJ2-5; weak D call: TRBD2 (6 bases). The CDR3 runs 16 residues. Germline CDR1 is MGHRA and CDR2 is YSYEKL. CDR3 region: CTSSQGRFPGKETQYF. The CDR3 region has the DNA TGCACCAGCAGCCAAGGGAGGTTCCCGGGGAAAGAGACCCAGTACTTC.

V gene TRBV12-3 or TRBV12-4 combines with J gene TRBJ2-1; D is perhaps TRBD1 or TRBD2 (6 bases each). CDR3 length: 13 amino acids. Trimming shortened V by 2 bases and J by 7 bases, and 9 bases separated the two germline ends. The CDR3 DNA sequence: TGTGCCAGCAGTTTAAGGGGGGCGAATGAGCAGTTCTTC. Translating it yields CASSLRGANEQFF.

This chain links TRBV27 with TRBJ1-2; 10 nucleotides align to TRBD1. From germline, CDR1 is MNHEY and CDR2 SMNVEV (reference sequence). This CDR3 contains 16 residues. V gave up 5 bases and J gave up 0 bases; unmatched junction bases: 6. CDR3 DNA: TGTGCCAGCAGTCGACAGGGGGCAAGTACTAACTATGGCTACACCTTC. Encoded protein: CASSRQGASTNYGYTF.

This clonotype has more than one count but fewer than ten. The chain is built from TRBV5-8 and TRBJ2-1; 10 bases are a match to TRBD2. The J call may be wrong; the DNA end is better matched by TRBJ2-7. CDR3 length: 15 amino acids. Germline CDR1 SGHTS, CDR2 YDEGEE. The CDR3 loop reads CASSLSEAGGYEQYF. The CDR3 nucleotides are TGTGCCAGCAGCTTGTCCGAAGCGGGAGGGTACGAGCAGTACTTC.

This clonotype was counted once. V is TRBV29-1 and J is TRBJ1-2; TRBD1 is a possible D gene (5 bases). The CDR3 has 11 residues. The ends were cut back, 6 bases at V and 4 bases at J, with 9 bases in the middle. Germline loops: CDR1 SQVTM, CDR2 ANQGSEA. CDR3 sequence (DNA): TGCAGCGTCGACAGACCCTATGGCTACACCTTC. Its translation: CSVDRPYGYTF.

The chain uses TRBV29-1 and TRBJ2-7, with 14 positions matching TRBD2. CDR3 length equals 13 residues. Germline-derived CDR1 and CDR2 are SQVTM and ANQGSEA. J lost 6 bases, V lost 4 bases, and 2 bases had no gene match. Here the CDR3 reads CSVVTSGRAEQYF. The CDR3 coding sequence is TGCAGCGTTGTGACTAGCGGGAGGGCCGAGCAGTACTTC.

The chain couples TRBV10-3 to TRBJ2-5; possibly TRBD1 or TRBD2 for D (5 bases each). The assigned J gene may be wrong: the sequence end matches TRBJ2-1 better. Germline V lookup: CDR1 ENHRY, CDR2 SYGVKD. The CDR3 runs to 14 residues. As DNA, the CDR3 is TGTGCCATCAGTGATGGGGGATTGGGCAATGAGCAGTTCTTC. This gives the protein CAISDGGLGNEQFF.

A few counts support this clonotype. The J gene is TRBJ2-1, the V gene TRBV28; D is ambiguous. Trimming pared 4 bases from V and 6 bases from J, leaving 16 bases between. The CDR3 has 15 residues. Germline-derived CDR1 and CDR2 are MDHEN and SYDVKM. CDR3 DNA: TGTGCCAGCAGTTGTCTGGCTCTGGACGGCAATGAGCAGTTCTTC. As protein: CASSCLALDGNEQFF.

The rearrangement joins TRBV28 to TRBJ2-1, with TRBD2 matching 12 bases. Germline V CDR1 and CDR2: MDHEN, SYDVKM. The CDR3 length is 18 residues. V lost 5 bases to trimming and J lost 0 bases; unmatched junction nucleotides: 8. CDR3 region: CASSPGLAGYGSYNEQFF. The DNA of the CDR3 is TGTGCCAGCAGTCCGGGACTAGCGGGCTACGGCTCCTACAATGAGCAGTTCTTC.

The chain combines TRBV29-1 with TRBJ2-7, with D possibly matching TRBD1 (5 bases). The germline CDR1 and CDR2 sequences are SQVTM and ANQGSEA. Between the trimmed V and J ends, which lost 6 bases and 0 bases, there was a span of 15 bases. The CDR3 spans 14 residues. The CDR3 nucleotides read TGCAGCGTAAGGACACCTCTTAGCTCCTACGAGCAGTACTTC. Translation: CSVRTPLSSYEQYF.

The CDR3 region has the DNA TGTGCCTGCCTTGGGACAGGGGGAAATAACTATGGCTACACCTTC. Protein sequence: CACLGTGGNNYGYTF. The chain combines TRBV30 with TRBJ1-2; 11 positions match TRBD1. The length of the CDR3 is 15 residues. The germline V gene encodes CDR1 GTSNPN and CDR2 SVGIG (reference sequence). After removal of 6 bases from V and 1 base from J, the junction contained 7 bases not matched to a gene.

This clonotype was counted between two and nine times. The CDR3 region is CASSVNDLGGMGNEQYF. The CDR3 nucleotides are TGTGCCAGCAGCGTAAACGACCTCGGCGGGATGGGGAACGAGCAGTACTTC. V is TRBV7-9 and J is TRBJ2-7; D may be TRBD2 (6 bases). In germline, CDR1 is SEHNR, CDR2 FQNEAQ (reference sequence). This CDR3 spans 17 amino acids. The ends were cut back, 5 bases at V and 5 bases at J, with 25 bases in the middle.

In its sample, this clonotype was seen a few times. This chain joins TRBV2 and TRBJ2-5; weak D call: TRBD2 (5 bases). The CDR3 runs to 15 residues. V shed 8 bases and J shed 2 bases, with 18 bases lying between them. Per the germline V gene, CDR1 is SNHLY and CDR2 is FYNNEI. The CDR3 bases are TGTGCCAGCTACAGTTTTAGCGACCCTCAAGAGACCCAGTACTTC. This encodes CASYSFSDPQETQYF.

The CDR3 DNA is TGTGCCAGCAGCTTTGGACAGATCGGGGCGATCAGAGCTTTCTTT. Translating gives CASSFGQIGAIRAFF. The rearrangement uses TRBV13 and TRBJ1-1, with D perhaps matching TRBD1 (6 bases). CDR3 length: 15 residues. V lost 3 bases and J 10 bases, leaving 21 bases between the germline ends. CDR1 is PRHDT and CDR2 is FYEKMQ in the germline V gene (reference sequence).

This clonotype was picked up one time. The chain is built from TRBV3-1 and TRBJ2-1; 14 bases agree with TRBD2. The CDR3 covers 16 residues. Germline V gene data show CDR1 as LGHDT and CDR2 as YNNKEL (reference sequence). The V and J ends lost 0 bases and 7 bases, in that order; junction bases with no gene match: 2. CDR3 sequence reads: CASSQEGTSGRNEQFF. DNA for the CDR3: TGTGCCAGCAGCCAAGAAGGGACTAGCGGGAGAAATGAGCAGTTCTTC.

This sequence joins TRBV6-5 and TRBJ2-3; 8 nucleotides align to TRBD2. The CDR3 runs to 16 residues. V was clipped by 0 bases and J by 0 bases; unmatched bases: 2. Germline CDR1 is MNHEY and CDR2 is SVGAGI. This CDR3 reads CASSYSSSGSTDTQYF. The CDR3 nucleotides are TGTGCCAGCAGTTACTCATCTAGCGGGAGCACAGATACGCAGTATTTT.

This clonotype was recorded a few times. V is TRBV5-4 and J is TRBJ1-2; maybe TRBD1 (6 bases). The CDR3 is made up of 21 amino acids. The V gene's germline CDR1 is SGHNT and CDR2 YYREEE (reference sequence). The V end was cut by 4 bases, the J end by 5 bases, with 36 bases between. Written as DNA, the CDR3 is TGTGCCAGCAGCATCCAACACCAAAAAGTCCGGGACACGGAACGTTTTTATGGCTACACCTTC. Translated, it gives CASSIQHQKVRDTERFYGYTF.

This sequence joins TRBV6-5 and TRBJ2-1, with 8 bases that match TRBD1. Trimming at V came to 5 bases and at J to 4 bases, leaving 7 bases not matched to a gene. There are 15 residues in the CDR3. In germline, CDR1 is MNHEY, CDR2 SVGAGI. In DNA form, the CDR3 reads TGTGCCAGCAGTCCAGACAGGGGCTCATACAATGAGCAGTTCTTC. It yields the protein CASSPDRGSYNEQFF.

The chain couples TRBV20-1 to TRBJ1-1, with TRBD1 identical over 7 bases. Per germline, CDR1 DFQATT and CDR2 SNEGSKA (reference sequence). J was trimmed by 0 bases and V by 1 base; bases with no gene match: 5. CDR3 length equals 15 residues. Here the CDR3 reads CSARARTGMNTEAFF. CDR3 nucleotide sequence: TGCAGTGCTAGAGCTCGGACAGGCATGAACACTGAAGCTTTCTTT.

The table lists this clonotype with a few counts. This chain uses TRBV4-3 with TRBJ1-2; possibly TRBD1 for D (5 bases). CDR3 length: 14 amino acids. Trimming left V 3 bases short and J 8 bases short, with 16 bases between. The germline gives CDR1 LGHNA, CDR2 YSLEER. The CDR3, as DNA: TGCGCCAGCAGCCAGGATCGATCCTGGGGGGGCTACACCTTC. Translating gives CASSQDRSWGGYTF.

This sequence joins TRBV24-1 and TRBJ2-2, with D tentatively TRBD1 (5 bases). Trimming removed 4 bases at V and 10 bases at J, with 9 bases between. CDR1 and CDR2 from the germline V gene are KGHDR and SFDVKD. There are 12 residues in the CDR3. The DNA of the CDR3 is TGTGCCACCAGTGAAACCGGACAGGAGCTGTTTTTT. Its protein is CATSETGQELFF.

This clonotype was counted between two and nine times. The rearrangement joins TRBV29-1 to TRBJ2-6, with TRBD1 matching 7 bases. The CDR3 runs to 14 residues. The trim removed 4 bases at V and 6 bases at J, leaving 6 bases unmatched. The germline CDR1 and CDR2 sequences are SQVTM and ANQGSEA. CDR3 in amino acids: CSVVLGGMANVLTF. CDR3 DNA sequence: TGCAGCGTTGTTTTAGGGGGCATGGCCAACGTCCTGACTTTC.

This sequence joins TRBV28 and TRBJ2-5; TRBD2 matches at 10 bases. V shed 4 bases, J shed 2 bases, and the junction held 13 bases outside the gene matches. Germline V gene sequence: CDR1 MDHEN, CDR2 SYDVKM. The CDR3 is 18 amino acids. In DNA form, the CDR3 reads TGTGCCAGCAGTTCCCTACATCTCGGACTAGCGGAGCAAGAGACCCAGTACTTC. This encodes CASSSLHLGLAEQETQYF. Full variable domain (remainder filled in from reference TRBV28 and TRBJ2-5): DVKVTQSSRYLVKRTGEKVFLECVQDMDHENMFWYRQDPGLGLRLIYFSYDVKMKEKGDIPEGYSVSREKKERFSLILESASTNQTSMYLCASSSLHLGLAEQETQYFGPGTRLLVL.

To note about this clonotype: Because it lacks the conserved phenylalanine or tryptophan at the end, this CDR3 is likely a read error. The chain combines TRBV5-8 with TRBJ2-5; 8 nucleotides match TRBD2. Germline V gene sequence: CDR1 SGHTS, CDR2 YDEGEE. After removal of 2 bases from V and 0 bases from J, the junction contained 6 bases not matched to a gene. CDR3 length equals 16 residues. CDR3: CASSFLASGYQETQYL. The DNA of the CDR3 is TGTGCCAGCAGCTTTCTGGCTAGCGGGTACCAAGAGACCCAGTACTTG.

This sequence joins TRBV29-1 and TRBJ2-3; TRBD2 matches 14 bases. The trim removed 7 bases at V and 4 bases at J, leaving 4 bases unmatched. Germline V gene lookup returns CDR1 SQVTM and CDR2 ANQGSEA. This CDR3 is built from 14 residues. The chain's CDR3 is CSGGTSGRPDTQYF. The CDR3 DNA sequence: TGCAGCGGGGGGACTAGCGGGAGACCAGATACGCAGTATTTT.

The chain has TRBV29-1 and TRBJ2-5, with D possibly TRBD1 on 5 matching bases. The CDR3 contains 12 residues. Trimming shortened V by 3 bases and J by 11 bases, and 16 bases separated the two germline ends. In germline, CDR1 is SQVTM, CDR2 ANQGSEA. The CDR3 loop reads CSVEWTPYEQYF. CDR3 sequence (DNA): TGCAGCGTTGAGTGGACACCCTATGAGCAGTACTTC. The variable domain in full, completed from reference TRBV29-1 and TRBJ2-5, reads SAVISQKPSRDICQRGTSLTIQCQVDSQVTMMFWYRQQPGQSLTLIATANQGSEATYESGFVIDKFPISRPNLTFSTLTVSNMSPEDSSIYLCSVEWTPYEQYFGPGTRLLVL.

The rearrangement links TRBV4-3 to TRBJ2-7; D ambiguous. The CDR3 consists of 15 residues. CDR1 is LGHNA, CDR2 YSLEER, per germline. V was clipped by 0 bases and J by 1 base, with 10 bases between them. CDR3: CASSQDRQKSYEQYF. CDR3 coding DNA: TGCGCCAGCAGCCAAGATCGCCAGAAGTCCTACGAGCAGTACTTC.

This clonotype has more than one count but fewer than ten. This rearrangement joins TRBV7-2 to TRBJ2-1; 7 nucleotides match TRBD2. The J call may be mistaken, given a closer DNA end match to TRBJ2-7. The CDR3 totals 15 residues. Germline CDR1 is SGHTA and CDR2 is FQGNSA. This CDR3 reads CASTPGGSGTYEQYF. The CDR3 nucleotides are TGTGCCAGCACCCCGGGGGGTAGCGGAACCTACGAGCAGTACTTC.

This clonotype was detected only a few times. The V and J genes are TRBV3-1 and TRBJ1-1; no definite D call. Germline lookup yields CDR1 LGHDT and CDR2 YNNKEL (reference sequence). The CDR3 is 13 residues long. V was pared by 2 bases and J by 3 bases, with 7 bases between. The CDR3 DNA sequence: TGTGCCAGCAGCCAAAAAGCGGACACTGAAGCTTTCTTT. Residues: CASSQKADTEAFF.